These T cell receptor beta chains were read from a single sample in a study of identical twins. TCRdb reprocessed the 5' RACE reads with MiXCR, giving one entry per CDR3 protein. The data contain about 520,000 distinct CDR3 sequences, approximately 22% of them singletons. The same sample was also studied in work on T cells expressing NK-cell markers.

Sequenced: CD4+ T cells sorted from blood. These receptors were collected from a woman between 18 and 29 years old in good health. CDR3s include the opening cysteine and the closing phenylalanine or tryptophan. A D gene is named only where the DNA matches it firmly. A row's size may be missing; if present it is once, few, many or a size class.

CDR3 length	clone size	D gene	V gene	J gene	CDR3 protein	CDR3 DNA
14	few	-	TRBV7-2	TRBJ2-3	CASSDRTSTDTQYF	TGTGCCAGCAGCGACAGAACAAGCACAGATACGCAGTATTTT
14	few	-	TRBV29-1	TRBJ1-2	CSVGEGTSLYGYTF	TGCAGCGTCGGGGAAGGGACCTCTCTCTATGGCTACACCTTC
15	few	TRBD1	TRBV5-1	TRBJ2-7	CASSLTGTGETEQYF	TGCGCCAGCAGCTTGACGGGGACAGGGGAAACCGAGCAGTACTTC
12	few	-	TRBV20-1	TRBJ1-5	CSASVRNQPQHF	TGCAGTGCTAGCGTGCGGAATCAGCCCCAGCATTTT
16	few	-	TRBV7-9	TRBJ2-7	CASSRRWPLSGYEQYF	TGTGCCAGCAGCCGCCGATGGCCGCTCTCAGGATACGAGCAGTACTTC
14	-	TRBD1	TRBV11-3	TRBJ2-7	CASSFVRGPYEQYF	TGTGCCAGCAGCTTTGTGAGGGGGCCCTACGAGCAGTACTTC
16	few	-	TRBV7-9	TRBJ1-1	CASSLKGAGMNTEAFF	TGTGCCAGCAGCTTAAAGGGTGCAGGCATGAACACTGAAGCTTTCTTT
13	few	TRBD1	TRBV6-1	TRBJ2-7	CASNNPGQPSLYF	TGTGCCAGCAATAACCCGGGACAGCCATCTTTGTACTTC
15	few	-	TRBV4-1	TRBJ2-6	CASSPRDVGANVLTF	TGCGCCAGCAGCCCCAGGGATGTTGGGGCCAACGTCCTGACTTTC
12	few	-	TRBV10-3	TRBJ1-2	CAISVTNHGYTF	TGTGCCATCAGTGTGACCAATCATGGCTACACCTTC
14	few	-	TRBV5-1	TRBJ2-7	CASSGPLLGREQYF	TGCGCCAGCAGCGGCCCTCTCCTCGGCCGCGAGCAGTACTTC
15	few	-	TRBV12-3/TRBV12-4	TRBJ2-2	CASSYYSVNTGELFF	TGTGCCAGCAGTTATTACAGTGTGAACACCGGGGAGCTGTTTTTT
18	few	TRBD2	TRBV11-2	TRBJ2-1	CASSPPLLLAGGRNEQFF	TGTGCCAGCAGCCCACCCCTCCTGTTAGCGGGAGGGCGCAATGAGCAGTTCTTC
14	-	-	TRBV5-1	TRBJ2-2	CASRLEWGTGELFF	TGCGCCAGCAGGCTTGAGTGGGGCACCGGGGAGCTGTTTTTT
11	many	-	TRBV29-1	TRBJ2-1	CSVAYRSEQFF	TGCAGCGTTGCATACCGCTCTGAGCAGTTCTTC
14	few	-	TRBV27	TRBJ1-2	CASSLDGANYGYTF	TGTGCCAGCAGTTTGGACGGAGCTAACTATGGCTACACCTTC
16	few	TRBD2	TRBV10-3	TRBJ2-1	CAISGTGLAGKNEQFF	TGTGCCATCAGTGGGACAGGACTAGCGGGGAAAAATGAGCAGTTCTTC
14	few	-	TRBV6-5	TRBJ2-7	CAHASSFLSYEQYF	TGTGCCCACGCCTCTAGCTTCCTCTCCTACGAGCAGTACTTC
14	-	TRBD2	TRBV20-1	TRBJ2-1	CSAQTSGSYNEQFF	TGCAGTGCTCAGACTAGCGGGAGTTACAATGAGCAGTTCTTC
13	-	TRBD1	TRBV15	TRBJ2-7	CATGEDRAYEQYF	TGTGCCACCGGAGAGGACAGGGCCTACGAGCAGTACTTC
15	-	TRBD2	TRBV20-1	TRBJ2-3	CSARDPSGKGDTQYF	TGCAGTGCTAGAGATCCTAGCGGGAAGGGAGATACGCAGTATTTT
13	-	-	TRBV20-1	TRBJ2-3	CSAHPRVTDTQYF	TGCAGTGCCCACCCCCGGGTCACAGATACGCAGTATTTT
13	-	-	TRBV5-1	TRBJ2-1	CASTQQAGNEQFF	TGCGCCAGCACACAACAGGCGGGTAATGAGCAGTTCTTC
17	-	-	TRBV7-2	TRBJ1-5	CASSTERTDYSNQPQHF	TGTGCCAGCAGCACGGAGCGGACGGACTATAGCAATCAGCCCCAGCATTTT
15	-	TRBD1	TRBV14	TRBJ2-7	CASSQDSRDSYEQYF	TGTGCCAGCAGCCAAGATTCTCGGGACAGTTACGAGCAGTACTTC
18	many	TRBD1	TRBV6-1	TRBJ1-1	CASKRAPQEQGMNTEAFF	TGTGCCAGCAAGCGGGCCCCCCAAGAACAGGGGATGAACACTGAAGCTTTCTTT
13	few	-	TRBV20-1	TRBJ2-7	CSARVRTNYEQYF	TGCAGTGCTAGAGTCCGGACAAACTACGAGCAGTACTTC
15	-	-	TRBV20-1	TRBJ2-1	CSAPFRARGDNEQFF	TGCAGTGCCCCCTTTCGCGCTAGAGGGGACAATGAGCAGTTCTTC
16	-	TRBD2	TRBV12-3/TRBV12-4	TRBJ2-1	CASSPLAGRTYNEQFF	TGTGCCAGCAGCCCTCTAGCGGGACGTACCTACAATGAGCAGTTCTTC
13	few	-	TRBV5-5	TRBJ2-5	CASSSDRPETQYF	TGTGCCAGCAGTTCTGACAGGCCAGAGACCCAGTACTTC
14	-	-	TRBV9	TRBJ2-7	CASSVAAGIYEQYF	TGTGCCAGCAGCGTAGCTGCAGGCATCTACGAGCAGTACTTC
16	few	-	TRBV6-5	TRBJ2-3	CASSYSGDTYTDTQYF	TGTGCCAGCAGTTACTCGGGGGACACATATACAGATACGCAGTATTTT
15	few	TRBD1	TRBV12-3/TRBV12-4	TRBJ1-6	CASSRGTGGGSPLHF	TGTGCCAGCAGTCGAGGAACAGGGGGCGGTTCACCCCTCCACTTT
15	-	-	TRBV7-3	TRBJ1-1	CASSTSTGRYTEAFF	TGTGCCAGCAGCACCTCGACAGGAAGATACACTGAAGCTTTCTTT
12	-	-	TRBV7-2	TRBJ2-2	CASSLAFGELFF	TGTGCCAGCAGCTTAGCGTTCGGGGAGCTGTTTTTT
15	few	-	TRBV19	TRBJ2-7	CASSPRDGASYEQYF	TGTGCCAGTAGTCCGCGGGACGGTGCCTCCTACGAGCAGTACTTC
10	few	-	TRBV29-1	TRBJ2-5	CSVAGETQYF	TGCAGCGTTGCCGGGGAGACCCAGTACTTC
15	-	TRBD1	TRBV20-1	TRBJ2-2	CSARRGDRGSGELFF	TGCAGTGCTAGAAGGGGTGACAGGGGATCCGGGGAGCTGTTTTTT
14	-	TRBD1	TRBV7-9	TRBJ1-1	CASSSTGQVTEAFF	TGTGCCAGCAGCTCGACAGGACAGGTAACTGAAGCTTTCTTT
14	few	-	TRBV12-3/TRBV12-4	TRBJ1-5	CAVSLTDSNQPQHF	TGTGCCGTCAGCTTGACGGATAGCAATCAGCCCCAGCATTTT
12	-	TRBD1	TRBV10-3	TRBJ1-2	CAISGQEAGYTF	TGTGCCATCAGCGGACAGGAAGCTGGCTACACCTTC
14	many	-	TRBV12-3/TRBV12-4	TRBJ2-7	CASSLYPRPYEQYF	TGTGCCAGCAGTTTGTACCCCCGACCCTACGAGCAGTACTTC
15	-	TRBD1	TRBV5-1	TRBJ2-1	CASSIGGQGAYEQFF	TGCGCCAGCAGCATTGGAGGACAGGGGGCGTATGAGCAGTTCTTC
15	-	-	TRBV9	TRBJ2-1	CASSVDRGYYNEQFF	TGTGCCAGCAGCGTAGATAGAGGCTACTACAATGAGCAGTTCTTC
18	once	-	TRBV3-1	TRBJ1-3	CASSPRPLRDARGNTIYF	TGTGCCAGCAGCCCGAGGCCCCTTCGGGACGCGCGGGGAAACACCATATATTTT
15	-	TRBD2	TRBV5-1	TRBJ2-3	CASREASGFTDTQYF	TGCGCCAGCAGGGAGGCTAGCGGATTCACAGATACGCAGTATTTT
12	-	-	TRBV12-3/TRBV12-4	TRBJ1-5	CASSTGYKPQHF	TGTGCCAGCAGTACAGGGTACAAGCCCCAGCATTTT
13	-	-	TRBV25-1	TRBJ1-2	CASSYTLGGGYTF	TGTGCCAGCAGTTATACCCTCGGCGGAGGCTACACCTTC
14	few	-	TRBV7-2	TRBJ2-3	CASKGVLGTDTQYF	TGTGCCAGCAAGGGGGTGTTAGGAACAGATACGCAGTATTTT
13	many	TRBD1	TRBV20-1	TRBJ1-2	CSARVRTGYGYTF	TGCAGTGCTAGAGTGAGGACAGGCTATGGCTACACCTTC
15	-	-	TRBV20-1	TRBJ1-1	CSARIWAAGRVEAFF	TGCAGTGCTAGAATTTGGGCGGCAGGGAGGGTTGAAGCTTTCTTT
12	-	-	TRBV30	TRBJ2-2	CAWGDSLGELFF	TGTGCCTGGGGAGACTCCTTAGGGGAGCTGTTTTTT
16	few	TRBD2	TRBV6-1	TRBJ2-7	CASRRLLAGGRYEQYF	TGTGCCAGCAGGAGATTACTAGCGGGAGGAAGATACGAGCAGTACTTC
12	few	-	TRBV20-1	TRBJ2-5	CSATNRVETQYF	TGCAGTGCTACGAATCGGGTAGAGACCCAGTACTTC
14	-	-	TRBV27	TRBJ2-7	CASSPSSADYEQYF	TGTGCCAGCAGTCCGTCTAGCGCCGACTACGAGCAGTACTTC
12	-	-	TRBV3-1	TRBJ2-7	CASSQGPGEQYF	TGTGCCAGCAGCCAAGGACCAGGGGAGCAGTACTTC
15	-	-	TRBV15	TRBJ2-1	CATSRDPGRTMKQFF	TGTGCCACCAGCAGAGACCCAGGGCGTACAATGAAGCAGTTCTTC
12	-	-	TRBV7-2	TRBJ2-1	CASSLDSPRGVF	TGTGCCAGCAGCTTAGACTCTCCCCGTGGAGTCTTC
13	few	-	TRBV12-3/TRBV12-4	TRBJ1-2	CASSFPSRRGYTF	TGTGCCAGCAGTTTCCCCAGCCGGCGTGGCTACACCTTC
17	-	TRBD2	TRBV7-9	TRBJ2-2	CASSLDRQRGLPGELFF	TGTGCCAGCAGCTTAGATCGCCAGCGGGGGCTGCCCGGGGAGCTGTTTTTT